The following is a T cell receptor (beta chain) sequence with its context. Antigen: not known. The sample comes from a study of OX40 agonist ivuxolimab in advanced cancers. Study background: There were three patients with partial responses, one having hepatocellular carcinoma and two cutaneous melanoma.

General study points: A proportion of nonresponders additionally exhibited low normalized T-cell clonal expansion. Expanded clones were, on average, more numerous among CD8+ T cells than CD4+.

Blood samples were obtained at baseline, cycle 4 day 1, and cycle 7 day 1. Sequencing was performed with immunoSEQ multiplex PCR; in TCRdb, only in-frame clones are kept and a portion is missing. The sample records approximately 63,000 clones, roughly 88% being singletons. Germline V CDR1 and CDR2: MNHEY, SVGAGI. The CDR3 sequence is 12 residues long. V gave up 6 bases and J gave up 4 bases, with 7 bases separating them. The chain is built from TRBV6-5 and TRBJ1-3; the D is unclear. This receptor was taken from an adult with an advanced solid tumor such as melanoma, head and neck, liver or kidney cancer. The sample was CD4+ or CD8+ T cells sorted from blood, taken in a trial of the OX40 agonist ivuxolimab. CDR3 residues: CASRSQGNTIYF. The CDR3 bases are TGTGCCAGCAGATCACAGGGAAACACCATATATTTT.